This T cell receptor (beta chain) was sequenced during a study of CD8 T cells in ankylosing spondylitis. Study findings and constraints: Disease-associated clones were reportedly significantly overrepresented in matched ankylosing spondylitis synovial fluid.

Notes on this clonotype: What it recognizes is unknown.

The CDR3 consists of 15 residues. V was pared by 3 bases and J by 11 bases, with 16 bases of the junction left unmatched. In germline, CDR1 is MDHEN, CDR2 SYDVKM. TCRdb re-called the 5' RACE reads with MiXCR, one entry per CDR3 protein. The sample consists of hundreds of thousands of distinct CDR3 sequences, around 21% of them appearing once. This receptor was identified in a female donor with ankylosing spondylitis or in good health (not recorded which). The chain carries TRBV28 and TRBJ2-7, with 7 bases fitting TRBD1. The sequencing input was blood, either unsorted or a sorted T cell fraction (not recorded which). CDR3 protein: CASSFTGTASPKEYF. The CDR3 nucleotides read TGTGCCAGCAGTTTCACCGGGACAGCTTCCCCAAAGGAGTACTTC.